Sequencing of this T cell receptor beta chain was carried out in a study of glioma-infiltrating T cells. Regarding the study as a whole: CDR3 overlap between tissue and blood was very small. Gliomas, especially low-grade, showed above-expected tissue-blood divergence; non-neoplastic patients showed below. A blood CDR3 motif signature was depleted in highly divergent patients.

The CDR3 consists of 14 residues. V was shortened by 7 bases and J by 6 bases, with 17 bases between the two germline ends. Per the germline V gene, CDR1 is SGHVS and CDR2 is FNYEAQ. Notes on this clonotype: Its antigen remains unknown.

Using RNA template, CDR3s of TCR alpha and beta were amplified with iRepertoire arm-PCR. One entry per CDR3 protein, called by TCRdb with MiXCR from the multiplex PCR reads. The sample has approximately 400,000 distinct CDR3 sequences; 41% are singletons. Material for sequencing was glioma tissue, nonneoplastic brain tissue, or PBMCs (not recorded which). V and J are TRBV7-6 and TRBJ2-3; possibly TRBD2 for D (6 bases). This receptor was taken from a human donor with low-grade glioma or glioblastoma, undergoing nonglioma brain surgery, or in good health (not recorded which). The CDR3 loop is CASTQPGVGDTQYF. DNA for the CDR3: TGTGCCAGCACCCAGCCGGGAGTAGGGGATACGCAGTATTTT.